Sequencing of this TCR beta chain was carried out in a study of cytomegalovirus exposure and HLA in healthy donors. As for the study in general: Researchers previously reported finding about 110 million unique TCR beta sequences from approximately 190 million T cells.

Notes on this clone: Its antigen is currently unknown.

The study's findings and limits: According to a later analysis, most TCR beta chains associated with CMV appeared HLA-restricted. Later examination showed HLA-associated TCR beta chains had greater clonal expansion than equally common others.

The primer mix had 60 Vbeta and 13 Jbeta primers. Per the authors' pipeline: A follow-up analysis tallied 70 million to 80 million unique TCR beta chains, 9 million to 11 million shared. Assay: immunoSEQ multiplex PCR; the TCRdb copy retains only in-frame clones and omits some. That table gives V, J and clone size, and the DNA gave D and trimming. Of roughly 180,000 clones detected, about 82% appear once; the ten largest clones hold about 0.69%. J was trimmed by 1 base and V by 3 bases; bases with no gene match: 4. The CDR3 is 15 residues long. Per germline, CDR1 LGHNA and CDR2 YSLEER. The sequencing input was PBMCs. This chain connects TRBV4-3 to TRBJ1-2, with TRBD1 identical over 8 bases. The origin of this receptor is a female donor in good health and CMV-seronegative. CDR3 residues: CASSQATGGNYGYTF. In DNA, the CDR3 is TGCGCCAGCAGCCAGGCCACAGGGGGTAACTATGGCTACACCTTC.